These 21 T cell receptor beta chains were sequenced from one sample in a study of T cells in Graves' hyperthyroidism and ophthalmopathy (dated by TCRdb to between 2018 and 2021). Receptor amplification or capture employed multiplex PCR. The listed sequencing device is Illumina HiSeq 2000. TCR beta CDR3 regions were amplified from RNA transcripts. The TCR CDR3 was subjected to a first round of RT-PCR using the HTBI primer set and the Qiagen OneStep RT-PCR kit. The public reads were reprocessed in TCRdb via fastp at Q25 and MiXCR, keeping in-frame beta chains. Identical CDR3 proteins give one entry, which carries the most common genes and DNA. The sample table lists hundreds of thousands of distinct CDR3 sequences, 14% of them with a count of one. The ten largest clones take up 10% of the sample. Sequencing was done on a sample of blood. These receptors came from a woman aged 18-30 years with Graves' hyperthyroidism.

A few counts support this clonotype. The rearrangement joins TRBV6-1 to TRBJ1-5; 7 bases line up with TRBD1. V was pared by 6 bases and J by 3 bases, with 8 bases of the junction left unmatched. Germline V gives CDR1 MNHNS, CDR2 SASEGT. The CDR3 is 15 amino acids. CDR3 loop: CASSRGAEFNQPQHF. The CDR3 DNA follows: TGTGCCAGCAGCAGGGGGGCAGAGTTCAATCAGCCCCAGCATTTT.

This clonotype was seen a handful of times. This chain uses TRBV7-9 with TRBJ2-3; D is possibly TRBD2 (6 bases). CDR3 length equals 14 residues. Trimming removed 4 bases from V and 6 bases from J, with 14 bases in between. Germline CDR1 and CDR2: SEHNR and FQNEAQ (reference sequence). This CDR3 is CASSSLAFDDTQYF. The CDR3 coding sequence is TGTGCCAGCAGCTCCCTAGCGTTTGATGATACGCAGTATTTT.

This clonotype has just one count. The junction differs from germline at one of its ends, possibly a read error. This chain links TRBV10-3 with TRBJ2-7, with 7 bases lining up with TRBD1. Germline V gene data show CDR1 as ENHRY and CDR2 as SYGVKD. This CDR3 is built from 14 residues. This CDR3 is CAISADRNPYGQYF. CDR3 in DNA: TGTGCCATCAGTGCGGACAGGAACCCCTACGGGCAGTACTTC.

This clonotype was seen repeatedly, ten times or more. J is TRBJ2-2 and V is TRBV20-1; D unclear. This CDR3 comprises 14 residues. Trimming left V 6 bases short and J 2 bases short, with 13 bases between. Germline values: CDR1 DFQATT, CDR2 SNEGSKA (reference sequence). CDR3 bases: TGCAGTGCCCTATTCCCGGGTAACACCGGGGAGCTGTTTTTT. Translated: CSALFPGNTGELFF.

This clonotype was found a few times. This chain joins TRBV29-1 and TRBJ2-1; no clear D. This CDR3 region has 14 residues. Deletions cut 4 bases from V and 3 bases from J, with 13 bases between. Germline lookup yields CDR1 SQVTM and CDR2 ANQGSEA. The CDR3 is CSVGAAAYYNEQFF. CDR3 DNA: TGCAGCGTTGGGGCGGCGGCTTACTACAATGAGCAGTTCTTC.

This clonotype was recorded at least ten times. This chain links TRBV6-2 or TRBV6-3 with TRBJ2-7, with a possible D match to TRBD1 (6 bases). With 0 bases removed from V and 2 bases from J, the gap between germline ends came to 14 bases. This CDR3 has 16 amino acids. Germline V gene data show CDR1 as MNHEY and CDR2 as SVGEGT. DNA of the CDR3: TGTGCCAGCAGTTACTCTATTGACAGGTCGACCTACGAGCAGTACTTC. This encodes CASSYSIDRSTYEQYF.

This clonotype was seen ten or more times. The rearrangement links TRBV28 to TRBJ2-7; tentative D call: TRBD2 (6 bases). This CDR3 is built from 15 residues. Germline values: CDR1 MDHEN, CDR2 SYDVKM. Between the trimmed V and J ends, which lost 3 bases and 3 bases, there was a span of 15 bases. This CDR3 reads CASSFFSTRYYEQYF. CDR3 bases: TGTGCCAGCAGTTTCTTCTCGACTAGGTACTACGAGCAGTACTTC.

This clonotype was counted between two and nine times. The CDR3, as DNA: TGTGCCAGCAGCTTATGGGAGCGCGGGGAGCTGTTTTTT. The encoded protein is CASSLWERGELFF. The chain is built from TRBV7-2 and TRBJ2-2, with a weak D call TRBD2 (5 bases). The CDR3 spans 13 residues. From germline, CDR1 is SGHTA and CDR2 FQGNSA. V lost 2 bases and J 7 bases, leaving 8 bases between the germline ends.

This clonotype was seen repeatedly, ten times or more. The V gene is TRBV12-3 or TRBV12-4, the J gene TRBJ2-1; 12 positions match TRBD2. There are 16 residues in the CDR3. The J segment lost 7 bases and the V segment lost 5 bases, leaving 9 bases of the junction unmatched. CDR3 sequence: CASSPRLAGEVNEQFF. The DNA for the CDR3 is TGTGCCAGCAGTCCCCGACTAGCGGGAGAGGTAAATGAGCAGTTCTTC.

The V gene is TRBV27, the J gene TRBJ2-2, with 13 bases identical to TRBD2. This CDR3 contains 17 residues. CDR1 and CDR2 (germline): MNHEY, SMNVEV (reference sequence). V dropped 6 bases and J dropped 3; count of bases not matched to a gene: 7. CDR3 sequence reads: CASSDGLAGVYTGELFF. CDR3 nucleotides: TGTGCCAGCAGCGACGGACTAGCGGGAGTTTACACCGGGGAGCTGTTTTTT.

This clonotype was picked up many times. The chain carries TRBV7-8 and TRBJ2-2; D gene ambiguous. The CDR3 is made up of 13 amino acids. V was shortened by 5 bases and J by 2 bases, with 6 bases between the two germline ends. Per germline, CDR1 SGHVS and CDR2 FQNEAQ. In DNA form, the CDR3 reads TGTGCCAGCAGCCTGAGTAACACCGGGGAGCTGTTTTTT. Translated: CASSLSNTGELFF.

The gene calls are TRBV11-2 and TRBJ2-1; unclear D gene. CDR1 and CDR2 from the germline V gene are SGHAT and FQNNGV. CDR3 length equals 14 residues. Deletions cut 7 bases from V and 7 bases from J, with 17 bases between. The CDR3 spells CASTWELAENEQFF. The CDR3 nucleotides are TGTGCCAGCACGTGGGAACTGGCCGAGAATGAGCAGTTCTTC.

This clonotype showed up many times. The V gene is TRBV28, the J gene TRBJ2-1, with 12 bases matching TRBD2. Germline V gene data show CDR1 as MDHEN and CDR2 as SYDVKM. The V gene end was trimmed by 5 bases and the J gene end by 14 bases; junction bases not matched to a gene: 13. There are 15 residues in the CDR3. The CDR3 is CASSTGTSGPGGEFF. The CDR3, as DNA: TGTGCCAGCAGTACCGGGACTAGCGGGCCGGGTGGGGAGTTCTTC.

This clonotype has at least ten counts. The chain uses TRBV13 and TRBJ1-1; 9 bases map to TRBD1. The CDR3 runs 14 residues. Losses at the gene ends were 9 bases for V and 4 bases for J; bases not matched to a gene: 9. Germline CDR1 and CDR2: PRHDT and FYEKMQ (reference sequence). As DNA, the CDR3 is TGTGCCAGTAGACGGACAGGGGTCACCACTGAAGCTTTCTTT. Translating gives CASRRTGVTTEAFF.

Concerning this clonotype: It may be a read error: a sequence one base away is much more abundant. The chain uses TRBV20-1 and TRBJ2-7; D gene ambiguous. V gave up 0 bases and J gave up 3 bases, with 18 bases separating them. Germline CDR1 and CDR2: DFQATT and SNEGSKA (reference sequence). The CDR3 is 16 residues long. CDR3 nucleotide sequence: TGCAGTGCTAGAGATGGCCGGTGGATCTCTAGCTACGAGCAGTACTTC. It is translated as CSARDGRWISSYEQYF.

This clonotype was counted many times. This sequence joins TRBV18 and TRBJ2-7, with TRBD2 as a possible D gene (6 bases). CDR3 size: 14 residues. Germline V gives CDR1 KGHSH, CDR2 LQKENI. Between the trimmed V and J ends, which lost 3 bases and 2 bases, there was a span of 11 bases. The CDR3 reads CASSPRREAYEQYF. The CDR3, as DNA: TGTGCCAGCTCACCTCGGAGGGAGGCCTACGAGCAGTACTTC.

This chain joins TRBV7-8 and TRBJ2-7; 9 bases map to TRBD1. Germline CDR1 reads SGHVS; CDR2 reads FQNEAQ. This CDR3 has 16 residues. V shed 1 base and J 0 bases; nucleotides not matched to a gene: 4. DNA of the CDR3: TGTGCCAGCAGCTTAGAAGACAGGGGGAGCTCCTACGAGCAGTACTTC. Translated, it gives CASSLEDRGSSYEQYF.

Ten or more counts support this clonotype. The chain links TRBV3-1 to TRBJ1-1, with D unresolved. This CDR3 has 13 amino acids. The germline V gene encodes CDR1 LGHDT and CDR2 YNNKEL (reference sequence). Trimming cost V 3 bases and J 0 bases, with 5 bases left between them. The CDR3 bases are TGTGCCAGCAGCCATCACATGAACACTGAAGCTTTCTTT. This gives the protein CASSHHMNTEAFF.

This clonotype was seen many times. V gene TRBV30 combines with J gene TRBJ2-7; the D is unclear. The V gene's germline CDR1 is GTSNPN and CDR2 SVGIG (reference sequence). The CDR3 has 14 residues. With 1 base removed from V and 2 bases from J, the gap between germline ends came to 12 bases. CDR3 protein: CAWSDQRRPYEQYF. For the CDR3, the DNA is TGTGCCTGGAGTGACCAGCGCCGACCCTACGAGCAGTACTTC. Full variable domain (outside the CDR3, taken from reference TRBV30 and TRBJ2-7): SQTIHQWPATLVQPVGSPLSLECTVEGTSNPNLYWYRQAAGRGLQLLFYSVGIGQISSEVPQNLSASRPQDRQFILSSKKLLLSDSGFYLCAWSDQRRPYEQYFGPGTRLTVT.

With respect to this clonotype: This may stem from a read error, because a much larger clone lies one nucleotide away. The genes are TRBV18 and TRBJ2-5; 7 nucleotides agree with TRBD1. The CDR3 has 15 amino acids. Germline CDR1 KGHSH, CDR2 LQKENI. Here the CDR3 reads CASSLTPDRQDTQYF. The CDR3 DNA follows: TGTGCCAGCTCACTTACTCCGGACAGGCAAGATACCCAGTACTTC. Full variable domain (remainder filled in from reference TRBV18 and TRBJ2-5): NAGVMQNPRHLVRRRGQEARLRCSPMKGHSHVYWYRQLPEEGLKFMVYLQKENIIDESGMPKERFSAEFPKEGPSILRIQQVVRGDSAAYFCASSLTPDRQDTQYFGPGTRLLVL.

The chain uses TRBV6-1 and TRBJ2-5; 9 nucleotides line up with TRBD2. V gave up 3 bases and J gave up 3 bases; unmatched junction bases: 5. CDR1 and CDR2 from the germline V gene are MNHNS and SASEGT. The CDR3 is 15 amino acids. The CDR3 region is CASSDGLAPEETQYF. CDR3 nucleotide sequence: TGTGCCAGCAGTGACGGACTAGCGCCGGAAGAGACCCAGTACTTC.